This T cell receptor (beta chain) came from a study of early T cells in non-severe SARS-CoV-2 infection. General observations from the study: The study's VDJdb matching favored anti-spike CD8 responses and missed private and CD4 specificities.

The CDR3 is made up of 15 amino acids. The V gene lost 2 bases and the J gene lost 5 bases, with 16 bases spanning the gap. Germline V gene data show CDR1 as MDHEN and CDR2 as SYDVKM. The library protocol tagged individual cDNA molecules with unique molecular identifiers. TCRdb called the 5' RACE reads again in MiXCR, with one record for every CDR3 protein. The table has some 87,000 distinct CDR3 sequences, roughly 12% seen once. A remark on this clonotype: The antigen is undetermined.

This chain connects TRBV28 to TRBJ2-7, with D possibly being TRBD2 (5 bases). What was sequenced was whole blood. The receptor's source is an adult who was a healthcare worker with PCR-confirmed SARS-CoV-2 infection or an uninfected control (not recorded which). CDR3 DNA: TGTGCCAGCAGTTTACTTTCCGGGGATTGGGACGAGCAGTACTTC. Residues: CASSLLSGDWDEQYF.